This T cell receptor (beta chain) was captured by sequencing in a study of beta chain features in type 1 diabetes. A word on this clone: Its antigen remains unidentified.

CD4+ cells of the naive, central memory, regulatory and stem cell-like memory types were sorted via CD45RO/CCR7/CD25/CD127/CD95/CD27. Every sorted population was more than 95% pure. V was shortened by 4 bases and J by 6 bases, with 12 bases between the two germline ends. Germline CDR1 reads GTSNPN; CDR2 reads SVGIG (reference sequence). This CDR3 spans 12 amino acids. Study-wide results and limits: Moderate but significant shortening of TCRB CDR3s was recorded in all four CD4+ subsets from Type 1 diabetes patients.

Expressed TCRB transcripts were sequenced because the isolated RNA had all been reverse transcribed beforehand. TCRdb's table, derived via immunoSEQ multiplex PCR, lists solely in-frame clones and lacks some. Of roughly 400,000 clones listed, about 15% were seen once; the top ten hold under 0.04%. Source material: naive CD4+ T cells from blood. This rearrangement joins TRBV30 to TRBJ1-1; weak D call: TRBD1 (5 bases). The TCR sequence derives from a man aged 30 to 39 in good health. The CDR3: CAWTIRGSEAFF. CDR3 bases: TGTGCCTGGACCATCCGGGGCTCTGAAGCTTTCTTT.